The 25 T cell receptor beta chains listed next were all sequenced from one sample in a study of blood T cell repertoires in COVID-19. Clones were sequenced by immunoSEQ multiplex PCR, and TCRdb holds only the in-frame ones, with some missing. The repertoire holds approximately 200,000 clones, with 85% to 90% as singletons. Sequencing was done on a sample of PBMCs or T cells enriched from blood (not recorded which). Source of these receptors: a man aged 25-45 years who had recovered from COVID-19.

V usage is TRBV9 and J usage is TRBJ2-5; the match to TRBD2 covers 8 bases. Germline trimming cut 3 bases from V and 0 bases from J; bases unmatched to any gene: 13. This CDR3 is built from 18 residues. The V gene's germline CDR1 is SGDLS and CDR2 YYNGEE. Here the CDR3 DNA reads TGTGCCAGCAGCGCTCGCGGAGGGACTAGGAGCCACCAAGAGACCCAGTACTTC. The encoded protein is CASSARGGTRSHQETQYF.

This chain uses TRBV27 with TRBJ2-7, with 7 bases that match TRBD1. The CDR3 is made up of 15 amino acids. Germline loops: CDR1 MNHEY, CDR2 SMNVEV (reference sequence). Trimming cost V 3 bases and J 1 base; bases outside gene matches: 6. The CDR3: CASSLLPGQSYEQYF. The CDR3, as DNA: TGTGCCAGCAGTTTGCTCCCGGGACAGTCCTACGAGCAGTACTTC.

CDR3 sequence (DNA): TGTGCCAGCAGCTTGGACAGAACCTACGAGCAGTACTTC. Residues: CASSLDRTYEQYF. The chain carries TRBV5-6 and TRBJ2-7, with D hard to call. There are 13 residues in the CDR3. Germline CDR1 reads SGHDT; CDR2 reads YYEEEE. Trimming removed 0 bases at V and 2 bases at J, with 6 bases between. Full variable domain (rest looked up from reference TRBV5-6 and TRBJ2-7): DAGVTQSPTHLIKTRGQQVTLRCSPKSGHDTVSWYQQALGQGPQFIFQYYEEEERQRGNFPDRFSGHQFPNYSSELNVNALLLGDSALYLCASSLDRTYEQYFGPGTRLTVT.

V gene TRBV4-1 combines with J gene TRBJ2-1; 13 bases are a match to TRBD2. The CDR3 loop spans 20 amino acids. Germline V gene lookup returns CDR1 MGHRA and CDR2 YSYEKL. Losses at the gene ends were 0 bases for V and 8 bases for J; bases not matched to a gene: 16. The CDR3 sequence: CASSQDNLGLAGKRRHEQFF. The CDR3 DNA sequence: TGCGCCAGCAGCCAAGATAATTTGGGACTAGCGGGAAAGAGGCGCCATGAGCAGTTCTTC.

Worth noting for this clone: One end of the junction is discordant with germline, which a read error may explain. CDR3 residues: CASSLGRGANLKNF. The CDR3, as DNA: TGTGCCAGCAGCTTAGGCCGGGGGGCCAACCTCAAGAATTTT. The V gene is TRBV7-2, the J gene TRBJ1-3, with TRBD1 as a possible D gene (6 bases). Germline assignment: CDR1 SGHTA and CDR2 FQGNSA. CDR3 size: 14 residues. Filled out from reference TRBV7-2 and TRBJ1-3, the complete variable domain reads GAGVSQSPSNKVTEKGKDVELRCDPISGHTALYWYRQSLGQGLEFLIYFQGNSAPDKSGLPSDRFSAERTGGSVSTLTIQRTQQEDSAVYLCASSLGRGANLKNFGEGSWLTVV.

J is TRBJ2-7 and V is TRBV4-3; D is perhaps TRBD1 (6 bases). V lost 3 bases to trimming and J lost 3 bases, with 15 bases between them. The CDR3 sequence is 15 residues long. Looked up from germline, CDR1 is LGHNA and CDR2 is YSLEER. The CDR3 is CASSQYQGMSYEQYF. CDR3 DNA: TGCGCCAGCAGCCAGTACCAGGGGATGAGCTACGAGCAGTACTTC.

The chain couples TRBV7-6 to TRBJ1-4; 10 bases line up with TRBD1. The V segment lost 5 bases and the J segment 4 bases; nucleotides outside the gene matches: 4. Germline V gives CDR1 SGHVS, CDR2 FNYEAQ. This CDR3 comprises 15 residues. Here the CDR3 reads CASSPGTGVNEKLFF. The CDR3 DNA reads as TGTGCCAGCAGCCCCGGGACAGGGGTTAATGAAAAACTGTTTTTT.

In DNA form, the CDR3 reads TGTGCCACCAGTGAGCCGACAGGGGACTATGGCTACACCTTC. Translated, it gives CATSEPTGDYGYTF. This chain uses TRBV24-1 with TRBJ1-2, with TRBD1 matching over 8 bases. The trim removed 4 bases at V and 3 bases at J, leaving 3 bases unmatched. Germline CDR1 and CDR2: KGHDR and SFDVKD. The CDR3 is 14 residues long.

This chain connects TRBV6-5 to TRBJ2-7, with 7 bases identical to TRBD1. V lost 6 bases and J lost 3; bases outside the gene matches: 8. There are 14 residues in the CDR3. In germline, CDR1 is MNHEY, CDR2 SVGAGI. CDR3 nucleotides: TGTGCCAGCAGGCCATACAGGGGACGCTACGAGCAGTACTTC. Translated: CASRPYRGRYEQYF.

The chain joins TRBV28 to TRBJ1-3, with D possibly TRBD1 on 6 matching bases. V lost 6 bases to trimming and J lost 0 bases, with 6 bases between them. CDR3 length equals 13 residues. CDR1 and CDR2 from the germline V gene are MDHEN and SYDVKM. The CDR3 is CASRDSSGNTIYF. The CDR3 DNA follows: TGTGCCAGCAGGGACAGCTCTGGAAACACCATATATTTT.

This clone occurred once. The chain uses TRBV30 and TRBJ1-2; D call uncertain. CDR1 and CDR2 from the germline V gene are GTSNPN and SVGIG (reference sequence). The V end was cut by 6 bases, the J end by 2 bases, with 16 bases between. The CDR3 is made up of 14 amino acids. The CDR3 reads CACPPPAQNYGYTF. The CDR3 DNA sequence: TGTGCCTGTCCCCCCCCGGCACAGAACTATGGCTACACCTTC.

The V gene is TRBV23-1, the J gene TRBJ2-2; D may be TRBD1 (6 bases). TRBV23-1 is assigned to the ORF class and has an uncertain function. The V end lost 0 bases, the J end lost 4 bases, and 12 bases lay between the germline ends. The CDR3 consists of 16 residues. Written as DNA, the CDR3 is TGCGCCAGCAGTCAATCGTTTCGGGACATCACCGGGGAGCTGTTTTTT. It translates to CASSQSFRDITGELFF.

V and J are TRBV29-1 and TRBJ2-7, with 8 nucleotides matching TRBD1. The CDR3 covers 14 residues. The V gene end was trimmed by 4 bases and the J gene end by 3 bases; junction bases not matched to a gene: 8. Per germline, CDR1 SQVTM and CDR2 ANQGSEA. The CDR3 is CSVGGTGGIYEQYF. The CDR3 region has the DNA TGCAGCGTTGGAGGGACAGGAGGGATCTACGAGCAGTACTTC.

With respect to this clone: Germline is not matched at one junction end, which may reflect a read error. The rearrangement links TRBV27 to TRBJ2-7, with 7 nucleotides matching TRBD2. CDR1 and CDR2 from the germline V gene are MNHEY and SMNVEV (reference sequence). CDR3 length equals 13 residues. CDR3: CASSAKLATRLQF. CDR3 coding DNA: TGTGCCAGCAGTGCAAAACTAGCGACTAGACTGCAATTC.

This chain uses TRBV7-8 with TRBJ1-1; TRBD1 aligns across 7 bases. CDR1 is SGHVS and CDR2 is FQNEAQ in the germline V gene. V lost 1 base and J lost 1; bases outside the gene matches: 9. The CDR3 covers 17 residues. CDR3 residues: CASSLGRPGQTNTEAFF. In DNA, the CDR3 is TGTGCCAGCAGCTTAGGCAGACCGGGACAGACGAACACTGAAGCTTTCTTT. Filled out from reference TRBV7-8 and TRBJ1-1, the complete variable domain reads GAGVSQSPRYKVAKRGQDVALRCDPISGHVSLFWYQQALGQGPEFLTYFQNEAQLDKSGLPSDRFFAERPEGSVSTLKIQRTQQEDSAVYLCASSLGRPGQTNTEAFFGQGTRLTVV.

The J gene is TRBJ2-3, the V gene TRBV30; tentatively, D is TRBD2 (7 bases). CDR1 is GTSNPN and CDR2 is SVGIG in the germline V gene (reference sequence). The CDR3 covers 15 residues. The V gene lost 4 bases and the J gene lost 6 bases, with 20 bases spanning the gap. CDR3 coding DNA: TGTGCCTGGACTCAAGTAGGGGGGGGCAAGGATACGCAGTATTTT. It yields the protein CAWTQVGGGKDTQYF.

This chain joins TRBV2 and TRBJ1-4; D is undetermined. The V end lost 6 bases, the J end lost 5 bases, and 4 bases lay between the germline ends. The V gene's germline CDR1 is SNHLY and CDR2 FYNNEI. The CDR3 contains 11 residues. The CDR3 spells CASRSNEKLFF. In nucleotides, the CDR3 is TGTGCCAGCAGATCAAATGAAAAACTGTTTTTT.

The chain couples TRBV9 to TRBJ1-2; a weak D match, TRBD1 (5 bases). Trimming stripped 1 base from V and 2 bases from J, with 15 bases between. Per the germline V gene, CDR1 is SGDLS and CDR2 is YYNGEE. This CDR3 contains 16 residues. The CDR3 bases are TGTGCCAGCAGCGTAAGGTCCGACAGCCTCAACTATGGCTACACCTTC. Translation gives CASSVRSDSLNYGYTF.

This chain uses TRBV11-3 with TRBJ2-1, with D possibly being TRBD2 (5 bases). The ends were cut back, 1 base at V and 0 bases at J, with 10 bases in the middle. The CDR3 extends over 16 amino acids. Per germline, CDR1 SGHNT and CDR2 YENEEA. DNA of the CDR3: TGTGCCAGCAGCTTAGGTCAGCGGTTCTCCTACAATGAGCAGTTCTTC. This codes for CASSLGQRFSYNEQFF.

The chain recombines TRBV29-1 with TRBJ2-3, with D maybe TRBD1 (5 bases). The CDR3 sequence is 13 residues long. Germline CDR1 is SQVTM and CDR2 is ANQGSEA. V lost 4 bases, J lost 2 bases, and 10 bases lay in between. Here the CDR3 DNA reads TGCAGCGTTGCAGGGCTGTTCACAGATACGCAGTATTTT. This translates into CSVAGLFTDTQYF.

V usage is TRBV18 and J usage is TRBJ1-5; TRBD1 is a possible D gene (6 bases). The CDR3 loop spans 15 amino acids. Germline CDR1 reads KGHSH; CDR2 reads LQKENI. The V end lost 1 base, the J end lost 6 bases, and 13 bases lay between the germline ends. Here the CDR3 reads CASSPLRGGGQPQHF. DNA of the CDR3: TGTGCCAGCTCACCACTTCGCGGGGGCGGTCAGCCCCAGCATTTT.

The CDR3 DNA follows: TGTGCCAGCAGCCAGACAGGGAATGAAAAACTGTTTTTT. It specifies CASSQTGNEKLFF. This chain uses TRBV4-2 with TRBJ1-4, with 7 bases that match TRBD1. V trimming: 3 bases; J trimming: 5 bases; junction bases outside the gene matches: 0. The CDR3 spans 13 residues. Germline assignment: CDR1 LGHNA and CDR2 YNFKEQ.

Comment on this clone: Other nucleotide sequences from this sample produce the same CDR3. V and J are TRBV4-3 and TRBJ2-7, with 8 bases lining up with TRBD1. The CDR3 is 15 amino acids. CDR1 LGHNA and CDR2 YSLEER come from the germline V gene. Trimming took 4 bases from V and 0 from J; bases not matched to a gene: 5. The CDR3 DNA follows: TGCGCCAGCAGCCGCGGACAGGGAAGCTCCTACGAGCAGTACTTC. Translating it yields CASSRGQGSSYEQYF.

The V gene is TRBV30, the J gene TRBJ2-5, with D perhaps TRBD2 (5 bases). Germline loops: CDR1 GTSNPN, CDR2 SVGIG (reference sequence). The CDR3 is 15 residues long. V dropped 0 bases and J dropped 1 base, with 12 bases sitting between them. This CDR3 is CAWSVREQIQETQYF. DNA of the CDR3: TGTGCCTGGAGTGTACGGGAACAGATCCAAGAGACCCAGTACTTC.

The rearrangement uses TRBV7-9 and TRBJ1-1; perhaps TRBD1 as D (6 bases). Germline values: CDR1 SEHNR, CDR2 FQNEAQ (reference sequence). V gave up 0 bases and J gave up 5 bases, with 10 bases separating them. The CDR3 is made up of 14 amino acids. CDR3 coding DNA: TGTGCCAGCAGCTTAGCACCTCAGGGGACTGAAGCTTTCTTT. Encoded protein: CASSLAPQGTEAFF.